This T cell receptor beta chain appears in the sequencing data of a study of cytomegalovirus exposure and HLA in healthy donors. Study-level results: Indistinguishable V segments, including TRBV6-2 and TRBV6-3, were excluded.

As concerns this clone: What it binds is unknown.

CDR3 size: 14 residues. V shed 4 bases and J 4 bases; nucleotides not matched to a gene: 4. Per germline, CDR1 SGHRS and CDR2 YFSETQ. Primers included in the PCR were 60 Vbeta and 13 Jbeta primers. Generated by immunoSEQ multiplex PCR, the TCRdb table keeps only in-frame clones and is missing some. The sample holds about 72,000 clones. The sequence was obtained from a man aged 45-65 years in good health and CMV-seropositive. The sample taken for sequencing was PBMCs. This chain uses TRBV5-1 with TRBJ1-1; 10 bases align to TRBD1. The DNA for the CDR3 is TGCGCCAGCAGCCCGGACAGGGGGGGCACTGAAGCTTTCTTT. This gives the protein CASSPDRGGTEAFF.